Listed below are T cell receptor beta chains from one sample, sequenced in a study of T cells in Graves' hyperthyroidism and ophthalmopathy. TCRdb reprocessed the multiplex PCR reads via MiXCR and lists one record per CDR3 protein. Of 150,000 or so distinct CDR3 sequences in the sample, approximately 20% were seen once. What was sequenced was blood. The source is a woman aged 45-65 years with Graves' hyperthyroidism that later progressed to Graves' ophthalmopathy. Each CDR3 is given with its conserved first and last residue. D genes are given only for firm matches. A row's size may be missing; if present it is once, few, many or a size class.

clone_size: many; j_call: TRBJ2-7; d_call: TRBD1; v_call: TRBV5-1; cdr3_nt: TGCGCCAGCAGCACCGGGACAGGGGGCTACGAGCAGTACTTC; cdr3_aa: CASSTGTGGYEQYF
clone_size: few; j_call: TRBJ2-5; d_call: -; v_call: TRBV20-1; cdr3_nt: TGCAGTGCTAGGAAGGGGGAGGGTGTAGGGGAGACCCAGTACTTC; cdr3_aa: CSARKGEGVGETQYF
clone_size: many; j_call: TRBJ2-1; d_call: -; v_call: TRBV11-3; cdr3_nt: TGTGCCAGCAGCTTAGGGCCCTTGGAGCAGTTCTTC; cdr3_aa: CASSLGPLEQFF
clone_size: many; j_call: TRBJ2-7; d_call: -; v_call: TRBV5-1; cdr3_nt: TGCGCCAGCAGCTTTGAGGGAGGATCCTACGAGCAGTACTTC; cdr3_aa: CASSFEGGSYEQYF
clone_size: many; j_call: TRBJ2-1; d_call: TRBD1; v_call: TRBV2; cdr3_nt: TGTGCCAGCAGTACCCCCGGGACAGGGTTTGACAATGAGCAGTTCTTC; cdr3_aa: CASSTPGTGFDNEQFF
clone_size: -; j_call: TRBJ1-5; d_call: TRBD1; v_call: TRBV20-1; cdr3_nt: TGCAGTGCTAGCCCGGGACAGGTCGACATCTATAGCAATCAGCCCCAGCATTTT; cdr3_aa: CSASPGQVDIYSNQPQHF
clone_size: many; j_call: TRBJ1-2; d_call: -; v_call: TRBV12-3/TRBV12-4; cdr3_nt: TGTGCCAGCAGACCTTCATCGAGGGGTTTTGGCTACACCTTC; cdr3_aa: CASRPSSRGFGYTF
clone_size: -; j_call: TRBJ2-2; d_call: -; v_call: TRBV19; cdr3_nt: TGTGCCAGCCGAATAGGACCCGGGGAGCTGTTTTTT; cdr3_aa: CASRIGPGELFF
clone_size: many; j_call: TRBJ2-3; d_call: TRBD2; v_call: TRBV27; cdr3_nt: TGTGCCAGCAGTTACAGCGGGACTAGCGGGAGGGCCAGGGTAGATACGCAGTATTTT; cdr3_aa: CASSYSGTSGRARVDTQYF
clone_size: -; j_call: TRBJ1-3; d_call: -; v_call: TRBV7-9; cdr3_nt: TGTGCCAGCAGCTTACTAACAGGGAGTCGGAACACCATATATTTT; cdr3_aa: CASSLLTGSRNTIYF
clone_size: many; j_call: TRBJ2-7; d_call: TRBD1; v_call: TRBV4-1; cdr3_nt: TGCGCCAGCAGCCGCGGGACAGGGGAATACGAGCAGTACTTC; cdr3_aa: CASSRGTGEYEQYF
clone_size: many; j_call: TRBJ1-2; d_call: -; v_call: TRBV2; cdr3_nt: TGTGCCAGGGCGGACGGAGTTAACTATGGCTACACCTTC; cdr3_aa: CARADGVNYGYTF
clone_size: -; j_call: TRBJ2-7; d_call: -; v_call: TRBV28; cdr3_nt: TGTGCCAGCAGTTTTGCGGTCTGGGAGCAGTACTTC; cdr3_aa: CASSFAVWEQYF
clone_size: many; j_call: TRBJ1-6; d_call: -; v_call: TRBV10-2; cdr3_nt: TGCGCCAGCAGCCCCAGGGTAGGCGAAACTTCACCCCTCCACTTT; cdr3_aa: CASSPRVGETSPLHF
clone_size: many; j_call: TRBJ2-7; d_call: -; v_call: TRBV2; cdr3_nt: TGTGCCAGCAGCGGCTTAACATCCCTCGAGCAGTACTTC; cdr3_aa: CASSGLTSLEQYF
clone_size: many; j_call: TRBJ1-6; d_call: -; v_call: TRBV30; cdr3_nt: TGTGCCTGGAGTGAGGGGTCCTATAATTCACCCCTCCACTTT; cdr3_aa: CAWSEGSYNSPLHF
clone_size: many; j_call: TRBJ2-7; d_call: TRBD1; v_call: TRBV29-1; cdr3_nt: TGCAGCGGTCTCGGACAGGGAATGCGCCAGGGTTCGACCTACGAGCAGTACTTC; cdr3_aa: CSGLGQGMRQGSTYEQYF
clone_size: few; j_call: TRBJ2-1; d_call: -; v_call: TRBV20-1; cdr3_nt: TGCAGTTCTAAAGCGGCGAGCTCCTACAATGAGCAGTTCTTC; cdr3_aa: CSSKAASSYNEQFF
clone_size: many; j_call: TRBJ2-1; d_call: TRBD2; v_call: TRBV7-9; cdr3_nt: TGTGCCAGCAGCTTAAGGCTAGCGGGACGCCTGAGCTCCTACAATGAGCAGTTCTTC; cdr3_aa: CASSLRLAGRLSSYNEQFF
clone_size: many; j_call: TRBJ2-1; d_call: TRBD2; v_call: TRBV6-2/TRBV6-3; cdr3_nt: TGTGCCAGCAGGGCAAGCGGGAGCTCCTACAATGAGCAGTTCTTC; cdr3_aa: CASRASGSSYNEQFF
clone_size: many; j_call: TRBJ1-1; d_call: -; v_call: TRBV5-8; cdr3_nt: TGTGCCAGCAGCGATCCCAGGGGCTCGGACACTGAAGCTTTCTTT; cdr3_aa: CASSDPRGSDTEAFF
clone_size: -; j_call: TRBJ2-4; d_call: TRBD2; v_call: TRBV10-2; cdr3_nt: TGCGCCAGCAGTGAGTCCAACTCACTAGCGGGTGGAGGGCGAGCCAAAAACATTCAGTACTTC; cdr3_aa: CASSESNSLAGGGRAKNIQYF
clone_size: many; j_call: TRBJ1-2; d_call: -; v_call: TRBV3-1; cdr3_nt: TGTGCCAGCAGCCAGCGGGGAGCTAACTATGGCTACACCTTC; cdr3_aa: CASSQRGANYGYTF
clone_size: few; j_call: TRBJ2-2; d_call: -; v_call: TRBV19; cdr3_nt: TGTGCCAGTAGCGCCTCGGGGGTCGCGTTCACCGGGGAGCTGTTTTTT; cdr3_aa: CASSASGVAFTGELFF
clone_size: few; j_call: TRBJ2-7; d_call: -; v_call: TRBV6-2/TRBV6-3; cdr3_nt: TGTGCCAGCAGTTACGGGGGAGCGCCATTCTACGAGCAGTACTTC; cdr3_aa: CASSYGGAPFYEQYF
clone_size: many; j_call: TRBJ2-7; d_call: -; v_call: TRBV2; cdr3_nt: TGTGCCAGCAGCGGGGACTTCCGCGAGCAGTACTTC; cdr3_aa: CASSGDFREQYF
clone_size: few; j_call: TRBJ1-6; d_call: -; v_call: TRBV27; cdr3_nt: TGTGCCAGCAGTTTGCTCCCCGGGCAATATAATTCACCCCTCCACTTT; cdr3_aa: CASSLLPGQYNSPLHF
clone_size: many; j_call: TRBJ2-1; d_call: TRBD1; v_call: TRBV2; cdr3_nt: TGTGCCAGCAGTAAGGGACAGGGGACGAATGAGCAGTTCTTC; cdr3_aa: CASSKGQGTNEQFF
clone_size: many; j_call: TRBJ2-3; d_call: TRBD2; v_call: TRBV7-2; cdr3_nt: TGTGCCAGCAGCTTCCAGCGGGGACGCACAGATACGCAGTATTTT; cdr3_aa: CASSFQRGRTDTQYF
clone_size: -; j_call: TRBJ1-1; d_call: -; v_call: TRBV6-8; cdr3_nt: TGTGCCTTGACCGGGGGGCAACAAAACACTGAAGCTTCCTTT; cdr3_aa: CALTGGQQNTEASF
clone_size: many; j_call: TRBJ2-1; d_call: TRBD2; v_call: TRBV20-1; cdr3_nt: TGCAGTGCTAGGGGACCGGGACTAGCTGGTGTGAATGAGCAGTTCTTC; cdr3_aa: CSARGPGLAGVNEQFF
clone_size: many; j_call: TRBJ1-6; d_call: -; v_call: TRBV6-1; cdr3_nt: TGTGCCAGCCGGGGGGGTAGTTCACCCCTCCACTTT; cdr3_aa: CASRGGSSPLHF
clone_size: many; j_call: TRBJ2-7; d_call: -; v_call: TRBV20-1; cdr3_nt: TGCAGTGCTAGCGGACCCTACGAGCAGTACTTC; cdr3_aa: CSASGPYEQYF
clone_size: many; j_call: TRBJ2-5; d_call: -; v_call: TRBV18; cdr3_nt: TGTGCCAGCTCAAATATAGGGGATCAAGAGACCCAGTACTTC; cdr3_aa: CASSNIGDQETQYF
clone_size: -; j_call: TRBJ1-4; d_call: TRBD1; v_call: TRBV28; cdr3_nt: TGTGCCAGCAGTCGACAGGGGGCGAATGAAAAACTGTTTTTT; cdr3_aa: CASSRQGANEKLFF
clone_size: many; j_call: TRBJ1-5; d_call: -; v_call: TRBV5-5; cdr3_nt: TGTGCCAGCAGCAGGACAGACCTTAGCAATCAGCCCCAGCATTTT; cdr3_aa: CASSRTDLSNQPQHF
clone_size: many; j_call: TRBJ1-2; d_call: -; v_call: TRBV6-1; cdr3_nt: TGTGCCAGCAGTTACGGCAGGGACTATGGCTACACCTTC; cdr3_aa: CASSYGRDYGYTF
clone_size: many; j_call: TRBJ2-7; d_call: -; v_call: TRBV28; cdr3_nt: TGTGCCAGCAGGTTCACTGGGTCAGGTTACGAGCAGTACTTC; cdr3_aa: CASRFTGSGYEQYF
clone_size: many; j_call: TRBJ2-1; d_call: -; v_call: TRBV5-6; cdr3_nt: TGTGCCAGCAGCTTGAGAACGTCTGGCTACAATGAGCAGTTCTTC; cdr3_aa: CASSLRTSGYNEQFF
clone_size: many; j_call: TRBJ2-7; d_call: TRBD2; v_call: TRBV15; cdr3_nt: TGTGCCACCAGCAGACAGCGGGAGGGCCCCTACGAGCAGTACTTC; cdr3_aa: CATSRQREGPYEQYF
clone_size: few; j_call: TRBJ2-3; d_call: TRBD2; v_call: TRBV5-1; cdr3_nt: TGCGCCAGCAGAGAAATAGCGGGAGGGGATACGCAGTATTTT; cdr3_aa: CASREIAGGDTQYF
clone_size: many; j_call: TRBJ2-7; d_call: -; v_call: TRBV30; cdr3_nt: TGTGCCTGGAACAGGGTAGGGTCCTACGAGCAGTACTTC; cdr3_aa: CAWNRVGSYEQYF
clone_size: many; j_call: TRBJ2-1; d_call: TRBD1; v_call: TRBV7-2; cdr3_nt: TGTGCCAGCAGCCCACGGACAGGGAGCTCCTACAATGAGCAGTTCTTC; cdr3_aa: CASSPRTGSSYNEQFF
clone_size: -; j_call: TRBJ2-7; d_call: TRBD1; v_call: TRBV28; cdr3_nt: TGTGCCAGCAGTATAACAGGGGGCTATTCCTACGAGCAGTACTTC; cdr3_aa: CASSITGGYSYEQYF
clone_size: -; j_call: TRBJ2-7; d_call: -; v_call: TRBV5-1; cdr3_nt: TGCGCCAGCAGCTTGGGGGGAGACGTTCACGAGCAGTACTTC; cdr3_aa: CASSLGGDVHEQYF
clone_size: -; j_call: TRBJ2-5; d_call: -; v_call: TRBV3-1; cdr3_nt: TGTGCCAGCAGCCAAGGCAATGACAAAGAGACCCAGTACTTC; cdr3_aa: CASSQGNDKETQYF
clone_size: few; j_call: TRBJ2-5; d_call: TRBD2; v_call: TRBV7-9; cdr3_nt: TGTGCCAGCAGCCCGGGGACTAGCGGGCAAGAGACCCAGTACTTC; cdr3_aa: CASSPGTSGQETQYF
clone_size: few; j_call: TRBJ2-2; d_call: -; v_call: TRBV29-1; cdr3_nt: TGCAGCGTCCGTGGGGGTCATGGGGCGAACACCGGGGAGCTGTTTTTT; cdr3_aa: CSVRGGHGANTGELFF
clone_size: many; j_call: TRBJ1-6; d_call: -; v_call: TRBV2; cdr3_nt: TGTGCCAGCAGTGGGGAAGGCGTCCGAAATTCACCCCTCCACTTT; cdr3_aa: CASSGEGVRNSPLHF